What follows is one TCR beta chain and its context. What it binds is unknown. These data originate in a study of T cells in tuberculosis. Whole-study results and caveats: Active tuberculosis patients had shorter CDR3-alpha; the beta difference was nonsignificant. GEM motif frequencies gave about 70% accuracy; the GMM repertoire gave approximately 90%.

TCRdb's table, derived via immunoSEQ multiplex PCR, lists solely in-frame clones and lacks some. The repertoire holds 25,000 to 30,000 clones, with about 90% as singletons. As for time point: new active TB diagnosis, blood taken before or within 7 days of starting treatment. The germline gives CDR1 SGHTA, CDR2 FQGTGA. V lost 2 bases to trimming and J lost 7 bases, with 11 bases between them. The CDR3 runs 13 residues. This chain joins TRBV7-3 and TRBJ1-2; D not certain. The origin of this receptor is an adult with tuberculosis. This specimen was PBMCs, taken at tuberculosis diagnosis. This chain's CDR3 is CASSLYGDLGYTF. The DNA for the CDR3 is TGTGCCAGCAGCTTATACGGGGATCTTGGCTACACCTTC.